The present TCR beta chain was sequenced within a study of cytomegalovirus exposure and HLA in healthy donors. Overall study: An early data release held around 80 million unique TCRs from HLA-typed donors.

Study-level points and caveats: Immune exposure information available was restricted to CMV serostatus. For most subjects, TCR beta sequences were reported to predict HLA-A and HLA-B alleles with accuracy. It was reportedly the case that the classifier diagnosed cytomegalovirus status with high specificity and sensitivity.

In the case of this clone: Its antigen is still unknown.

The CDR3 has 13 amino acids. Germline loops: CDR1 SGHDT, CDR2 YYEEEE. V shed 4 bases, J shed 13 bases, and the junction held 12 bases outside the gene matches. PCR was performed using 60 Vbeta and 13 Jbeta primers. Measured with immunoSEQ multiplex PCR; TCRdb has only the in-frame clones, and not every one. Seen here are around 92,000 clones, 60% to 85% observed once, and the top ten hold approximately 15%. The sequence came from a man aged 55-75 years in good health and CMV-seropositive. Sequencing input: PBMCs. The rearrangement uses TRBV5-6 and TRBJ1-1; 8 nucleotides align to TRBD1. The CDR3 loop reads CASSRGTGGKYFF. CDR3 DNA: TGTGCCAGCAGCAGGGGGACAGGCGGGAAGTATTTCTTT.